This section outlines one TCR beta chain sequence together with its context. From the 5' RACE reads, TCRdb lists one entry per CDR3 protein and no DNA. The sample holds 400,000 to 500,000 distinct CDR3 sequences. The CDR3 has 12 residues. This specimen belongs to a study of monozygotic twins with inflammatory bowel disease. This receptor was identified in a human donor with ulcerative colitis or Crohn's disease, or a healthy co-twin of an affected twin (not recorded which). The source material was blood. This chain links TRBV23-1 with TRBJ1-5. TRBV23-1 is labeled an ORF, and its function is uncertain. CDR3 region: CASSQPCQPQHF.